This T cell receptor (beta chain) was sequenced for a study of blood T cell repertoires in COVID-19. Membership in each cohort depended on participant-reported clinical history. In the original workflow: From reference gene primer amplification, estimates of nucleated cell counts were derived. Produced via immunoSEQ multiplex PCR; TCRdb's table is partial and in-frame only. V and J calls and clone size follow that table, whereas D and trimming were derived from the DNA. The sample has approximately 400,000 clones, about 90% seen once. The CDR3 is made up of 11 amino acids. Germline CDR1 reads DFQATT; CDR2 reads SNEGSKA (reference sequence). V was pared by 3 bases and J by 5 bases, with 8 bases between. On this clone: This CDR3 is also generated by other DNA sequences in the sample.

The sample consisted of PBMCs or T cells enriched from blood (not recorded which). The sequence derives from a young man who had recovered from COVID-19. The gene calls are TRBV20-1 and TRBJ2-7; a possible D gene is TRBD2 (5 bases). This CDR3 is CSASSGHEQYF. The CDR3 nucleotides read TGCAGTGCTAGCAGCGGCCACGAGCAGTACTTC.